Listed here are 31 T cell receptor beta chains from one sample, sequenced in a study of OX40 agonist ivuxolimab in advanced cancers. Assay: immunoSEQ multiplex PCR; the TCRdb copy retains only in-frame clones and omits some. The sample shows 40,000 or so clones, roughly nine tenths of them seen only once. Sequenced here: CD4+ or CD8+ T cells sorted from blood, sampled in a trial of the OX40 agonist ivuxolimab. Receptors were obtained from an adult with an advanced solid tumor such as melanoma, head and neck, liver or kidney cancer.

The chain employs TRBV11-2 and TRBJ2-7; TRBD1 matches 7 bases. There are 15 residues in the CDR3. Per the germline V gene, CDR1 is SGHAT and CDR2 is FQNNGV. With 0 bases clipped from V and 0 bases from J, the junction kept 2 bases outside the gene matches. The CDR3 protein is CASSLDWDSSYEQYF. CDR3 nucleotides: TGTGCCAGCAGCTTAGACTGGGACAGCTCCTACGAGCAGTACTTC. The full variable domain, in which reference TRBV11-2 and TRBJ2-7 provide the parts outside the CDR3, is EAGVAQSPRYKIIEKRQSVAFWCNPISGHATLYWYQQILGQGPKLLIQFQNNGVVDDSQLPKDRFSAERLKGVDSTLKIQPAKLEDSAVYLCASSLDWDSSYEQYFGPGTRLTVT.

This chain joins TRBV2 and TRBJ2-3; no firm D call. The CDR3 totals 12 residues. Trimming removed 5 bases at V and 9 bases at J, with 12 bases between. The germline V gene encodes CDR1 SNHLY and CDR2 FYNNEI. The CDR3 bases are TGTGCCAGCAGTTCCCTAGATGAGACGCAGTATTTT. Its translation is CASSSLDETQYF.

The V gene is TRBV27, the J gene TRBJ2-4, with 7 bases lining up with TRBD1. Germline CDR1 is MNHEY and CDR2 is SMNVEV (reference sequence). After removal of 2 bases from V and 2 bases from J, the junction contained 6 bases not matched to a gene. The CDR3 runs to 16 residues. The CDR3 loop reads CASSLGSGGPKNIQYF. DNA for the CDR3: TGTGCCAGCAGTTTAGGGTCAGGGGGACCCAAAAACATTCAGTACTTC.

The V and J genes are TRBV27 and TRBJ2-7, with D uncertain. V was trimmed by 0 bases and J by 7 bases, leaving 19 bases between them. The length of the CDR3 is 16 residues. Looked up from germline, CDR1 is MNHEY and CDR2 is SMNVEV (reference sequence). Here the CDR3 DNA reads TGTGCCAGCAGTTTATCCCTCTACACTTTCCCAATGGAGCAGTACTTC. Amino acid sequence: CASSLSLYTFPMEQYF.

The chain is built from TRBV28 and TRBJ1-5; 8 bases map to TRBD1. V shed 2 bases, J shed 6 bases, and the junction held 3 bases outside the gene matches. The length of the CDR3 is 14 residues. Germline CDR1 MDHEN, CDR2 SYDVKM. CDR3: CASSLRQGFQPQHF. The CDR3 bases are TGTGCCAGCAGTTTAAGACAGGGGTTTCAGCCCCAGCATTTT.

This chain joins TRBV4-3 and TRBJ2-3, with 7 bases aligning to TRBD2. V shed 0 bases and J 5 bases; nucleotides not matched to a gene: 2. CDR1 is LGHNA and CDR2 is YSLEER in the germline V gene. The CDR3 totals 14 residues. CDR3 bases: TGCGCCAGCAGCCAAGAGGCTAGCGGAGATACGCAGTATTTT. It is translated as CASSQEASGDTQYF.

The rearrangement links TRBV6-5 to TRBJ2-2; D ambiguous. Per the germline V gene, CDR1 is MNHEY and CDR2 is SVGAGI. There are 13 residues in the CDR3. The V end lost 5 bases, the J end lost 5 bases, and 9 bases lay between the germline ends. The chain's CDR3 is CASSIPRTGELFF. The CDR3 nucleotides are TGTGCCAGCAGTATCCCGCGGACCGGGGAGCTGTTTTTT.

The gene calls are TRBV4-2 and TRBJ2-1; the D is unclear. Per the germline V gene, CDR1 is LGHNA and CDR2 is YNFKEQ. The CDR3 extends over 13 amino acids. The V end lost 0 bases, the J end lost 6 bases, and 6 bases lay between the germline ends. The CDR3 coding sequence is TGTGCCAGCAGCCAAGATCTCAGCAATGAGCAGTTCTTC. It translates to CASSQDLSNEQFF.

The table lists this clone with a count of one. The rearrangement uses TRBV6-1 and TRBJ2-7; D ambiguous. The germline V gene encodes CDR1 MNHNS and CDR2 SASEGT. The CDR3 has 11 amino acids. V was clipped by 7 bases and J by 5 bases, with 9 bases between them. The CDR3 is CASKVSDEQYF. CDR3 in DNA: TGTGCCAGCAAGGTTTCGGACGAGCAGTACTTC.

This clone was observed once. The chain uses TRBV29-1 and TRBJ2-3; 12 bases line up with TRBD1. The CDR3 sequence is 15 residues long. The V gene's germline CDR1 is SQVTM and CDR2 ANQGSEA. With 6 bases clipped from V and 1 base from J, the junction kept 5 bases outside the gene matches. CDR3 sequence: CSVGDRGQGTDTQYF. In nucleotides, the CDR3 is TGCAGCGTAGGGGACAGGGGGCAGGGCACAGATACGCAGTATTTT.

This chain joins TRBV29-1 and TRBJ1-1, with a weak D call TRBD1 (6 bases). CDR3 length: 11 amino acids. The germline gives CDR1 SQVTM, CDR2 ANQGSEA. Trimming took off 6 bases at V and 8 bases at J, with 13 bases between the two ends. The CDR3 spells CSVLLGGEAFF. The CDR3 DNA reads as TGCAGCGTATTGTTGGGGGGCGAAGCTTTCTTT.

This chain connects TRBV10-2 to TRBJ2-1, with TRBD1 identical over 12 bases. The CDR3 extends over 14 amino acids. V dropped 11 bases and J dropped 10; count of bases not matched to a gene: 12. Germline CDR1 is WSHSY and CDR2 is SAAADI. DNA of the CDR3: TGCGCCGCCGGCTCGGGACAGGGGGCTGGGGAGCAGTTCTTC. Its protein is CAAGSGQGAGEQFF.

The rearrangement joins TRBV6-1 to TRBJ2-1; the D call may be TRBD1 or TRBD2 (5 bases each). Germline CDR1 is MNHNS and CDR2 is SASEGT. V lost 1 base to trimming and J lost 6 bases, with 10 bases between them. The CDR3 is made up of 14 amino acids. CDR3 amino acids: CASSEGWDGNEQFF. CDR3 bases: TGTGCCAGCAGTGAAGGTTGGGACGGCAATGAGCAGTTCTTC.

This rearrangement joins TRBV2 to TRBJ2-3, with D perhaps matching TRBD2 (5 bases). V was shortened by 6 bases and J by 6 bases, with 16 bases between the two germline ends. This CDR3 has 14 amino acids. Germline assignment: CDR1 SNHLY and CDR2 FYNNEI. CDR3 bases: TGTGCCAGCAGATGGACTGTGGGTAAGGATACGCAGTATTTT. Translating it yields CASRWTVGKDTQYF.

The chain employs TRBV28 and TRBJ2-1, with D perhaps assigned TRBD1 or TRBD2 (5 bases each). The CDR3 totals 15 residues. V was shortened by 2 bases and J by 6 bases, with 14 bases between the two germline ends. Germline V gene sequence: CDR1 MDHEN, CDR2 SYDVKM. Here the CDR3 reads CASSLVGTQPNEQFF. In DNA, the CDR3 is TGTGCCAGCAGTTTAGTTGGGACCCAACCCAATGAGCAGTTCTTC.

This chain links TRBV10-2 with TRBJ1-5; 7 nucleotides agree with TRBD1. This CDR3 has 16 residues. Germline assignment: CDR1 WSHSY and CDR2 SAAADI. The J segment lost 3 bases and the V segment lost 0 bases, leaving 5 bases of the junction unmatched. CDR3 sequence reads: CASSESTGTYNQPQHF. In DNA form, the CDR3 reads TGCGCCAGCAGTGAGTCGACAGGGACCTACAATCAGCCCCAGCATTTT.

The chain links TRBV12-2 to TRBJ2-5; the tabulated D call, TRBD1, remains unverified against the DNA. The end of the DNA is better explained by TRBJ2-7, so the J call may be wrong. TRBV12-2 is a documented pseudogene. This CDR3 spans 19 amino acids. The CDR3: CASRPAERDRGLVWYEQYF. For the CDR3, the DNA is TGTGCAAGTCGCCCCGCTGAGCGGGACAGGGGGCTTGTCTGGTACGAGCAGTACTTC.

This clone appeared a single time. This chain connects TRBV18 to TRBJ1-4; D remains ambiguous. The ends were cut back, 2 bases at V and 4 bases at J, with 11 bases in the middle. The CDR3 totals 15 residues. Germline V gene sequence: CDR1 KGHSH, CDR2 LQKENI. The DNA for the CDR3 is TGTGCCAGCTCACCATGGGCCGACTATAATGAAAAACTGTTTTTT. Its protein product is CASSPWADYNEKLFF. Based on the CDR3 plus reference TRBV18 and TRBJ1-4, the full variable domain is NAGVMQNPRHLVRRRGQEARLRCSPMKGHSHVYWYRQLPEEGLKFMVYLQKENIIDESGMPKERFSAEFPKEGPSILRIQQVVRGDSAAYFCASSPWADYNEKLFFGSGTQLSVL.

This chain links TRBV5-1 with TRBJ2-1; TRBD1 aligns across 8 bases. The CDR3 contains 14 residues. The ends lost 7 bases at V and 5 bases at J; junction bases unmatched: 8. The germline CDR1 and CDR2 sequences are SGHRS and YFSETQ. CDR3: CASWEGTGNNEQFF. The CDR3 nucleotides are TGCGCCAGCTGGGAAGGGACAGGCAACAATGAGCAGTTCTTC.

Comment on this clone: The junction shows a germline mismatch at one end, possibly a read error. The rearrangement uses TRBV13 and TRBJ2-5, with D perhaps matching TRBD1 (6 bases). Germline V gives CDR1 PRHDT, CDR2 FYEKMQ (reference sequence). The CDR3 runs to 16 residues. CDR3 in amino acids: CASSLAAGTLQETQYF. CDR3 nucleotides: TGTGCCAGCAGTTTAGCAGCCGGGACACTGCAAGAGACCCAGTACTTC.

The chain couples TRBV28 to TRBJ2-1, with D hard to call. From germline, CDR1 is MDHEN and CDR2 SYDVKM. The CDR3 sequence is 16 residues long. Trimming removed 3 bases from V and 3 bases from J, with 15 bases in between. The DNA for the CDR3 is TGTGCCAGCAGTTTTGGAGAACCCCTCATCTACAATGAGCAGTTCTTC. Translating it yields CASSFGEPLIYNEQFF.

The chain joins TRBV6-5 to TRBJ2-7, with no clear D. The CDR3 is 15 amino acids. The V and J ends lost 5 bases and 0 bases respectively, with 14 bases between them. CDR1 MNHEY and CDR2 SVGAGI come from the germline V gene. This chain's CDR3 is CASSSLPAGSYEQYF. In DNA form, the CDR3 reads TGTGCCAGCAGTAGCCTCCCAGCCGGCTCCTACGAGCAGTACTTC.

The V call is TRBV2, the J call TRBJ2-7, with D unclear. The germline V gene has CDR1 SNHLY and CDR2 FYNNEI. This CDR3 is 17 amino acids long. Trimming removed 2 bases at V and 6 bases at J, with 23 bases between. The chain's CDR3 is CASSESRVFKGTVEQYF. The CDR3 nucleotides read TGTGCCAGCAGTGAATCACGGGTCTTTAAGGGTACGGTCGAGCAGTACTTC.

V is TRBV28 and J is TRBJ1-3, with unresolved D. Germline V lookup: CDR1 MDHEN, CDR2 SYDVKM. V was shortened by 7 bases and J by 2 bases, with 6 bases between the two germline ends. This CDR3 comprises 12 residues. The CDR3 loop is CASTVTGNTIYF. The CDR3 bases are TGTGCCAGCACAGTCACTGGAAACACCATATATTTT.

This chain joins TRBV4-1 and TRBJ1-6; TRBD1 matches 8 bases. This CDR3 comprises 16 residues. Germline V gene lookup returns CDR1 MGHRA and CDR2 YSYEKL. Unmatched junction bases numbered 4, after V lost 3 bases and J lost 3 bases. CDR3 region: CASSHSDRGYNSPLHF. Here the CDR3 DNA reads TGCGCCAGCAGCCATTCCGACAGGGGCTATAATTCACCCCTCCACTTT.

The J gene is TRBJ2-5, the V gene TRBV7-6; 8 bases match TRBD2. Germline values: CDR1 SGHVS, CDR2 FNYEAQ. The V and J ends lost 5 bases and 1 base, in that order; junction bases with no gene match: 6. The CDR3 totals 15 residues. The CDR3, as DNA: TGTGCCAGCAGCCCCTTTACTAGCGGCCAAGAGACCCAGTACTTC. It translates to CASSPFTSGQETQYF.

The rearrangement uses TRBV6-1 and TRBJ1-2; D possibly corresponds to TRBD1 (5 bases). V was clipped by 6 bases and J by 5 bases, with 16 bases between them. Germline-derived CDR1 and CDR2 are MNHNS and SASEGT. This CDR3 spans 14 amino acids. The CDR3 coding sequence is TGTGCCAGCAGCCCTACCGGGACCGTTTATGGCTACACCTTC. It encodes CASSPTGTVYGYTF.

The chain couples TRBV15 to TRBJ2-7, with 7 bases matching TRBD1. CDR3 length: 17 amino acids. The germline CDR1 and CDR2 sequences are LNHNV and YYDKDF (reference sequence). With V trimmed by 1 base and J by 2 bases, 11 bases remained unmatched. This chain's CDR3 is CATSRGGATGLPYEQYF. The CDR3 nucleotides are TGTGCCACCAGCAGAGGAGGGGCGACAGGGCTACCCTACGAGCAGTACTTC.

The chain uses TRBV5-1 and TRBJ2-3; D remains ambiguous. V lost 2 bases and J lost 2, with 9 bases in between. The CDR3 is 14 residues long. Germline CDR1 is SGHRS and CDR2 is YFSETQ. The CDR3 sequence: CASSFLLATDTQYF. The CDR3 DNA is TGCGCCAGCAGCTTTCTATTAGCCACAGATACGCAGTATTTT.

The V and J genes are TRBV6-6 and TRBJ2-4; the D is unclear. This CDR3 comprises 16 residues. Germline CDR1 and CDR2: MNHNY and SVGAGI (reference sequence). V gave up 4 bases and J gave up 1 base, with 14 bases separating them. The CDR3 loop reads CASSSPTRAAKNIQYF. The DNA for the CDR3 is TGTGCCAGCAGTTCCCCGACTCGGGCTGCCAAAAACATTCAGTACTTC.

This chain links TRBV13 with TRBJ2-3; 8 bases line up with TRBD2. V shed 4 bases and J 4 bases; nucleotides not matched to a gene: 4. CDR3 length: 14 residues. Germline CDR1 reads PRHDT; CDR2 reads FYEKMQ (reference sequence). CDR3 in amino acids: CASSSGLEADTQYF. The CDR3 nucleotides read TGTGCCAGCAGCTCGGGACTAGAGGCAGATACGCAGTATTTT.